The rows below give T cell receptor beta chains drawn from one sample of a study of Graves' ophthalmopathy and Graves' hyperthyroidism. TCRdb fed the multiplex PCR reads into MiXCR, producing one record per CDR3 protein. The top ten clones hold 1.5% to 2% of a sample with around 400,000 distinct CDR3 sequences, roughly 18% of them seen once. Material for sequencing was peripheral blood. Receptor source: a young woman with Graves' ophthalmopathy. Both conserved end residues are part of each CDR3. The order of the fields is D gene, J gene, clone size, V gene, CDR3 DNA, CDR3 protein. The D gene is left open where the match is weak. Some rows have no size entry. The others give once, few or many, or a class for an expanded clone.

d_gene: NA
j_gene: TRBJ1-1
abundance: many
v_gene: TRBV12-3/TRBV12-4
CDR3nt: TGTGCCAGCAGTTTACGGGGCGGACCTGCTGAAGCTTTCTTT
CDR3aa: CASSLRGGPAEAFF

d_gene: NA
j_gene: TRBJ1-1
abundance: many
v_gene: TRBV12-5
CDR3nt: TGTGCTAGTGGTTTGGTAGTATTGGGGAACACTGAAGCTTTCTTT
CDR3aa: CASGLVVLGNTEAFF

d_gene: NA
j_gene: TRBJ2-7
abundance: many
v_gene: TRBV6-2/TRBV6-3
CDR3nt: TGTGCCAGCAGGGAGACAGCGACCTACGAGCAGTACTTC
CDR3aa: CASRETATYEQYF

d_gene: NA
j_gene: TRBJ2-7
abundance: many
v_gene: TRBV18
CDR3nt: TGTGCCAGCTCACGTGGGACGGCCTCCTACGAGCAGTACTTC
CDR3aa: CASSRGTASYEQYF

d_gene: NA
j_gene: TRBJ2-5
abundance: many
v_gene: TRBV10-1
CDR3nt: TGCGCCACCCCAAAGGGCCTCGGGTGGACCCAGTACTTC
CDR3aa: CATPKGLGWTQYF

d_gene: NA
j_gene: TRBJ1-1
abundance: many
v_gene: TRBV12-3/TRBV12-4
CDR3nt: TGTGCCAGCAGTCCCACAGATTACACTGAAGCTTTCTTT
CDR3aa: CASSPTDYTEAFF

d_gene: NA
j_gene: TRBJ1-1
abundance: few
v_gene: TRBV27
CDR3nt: TGTGCCAGCATCGGGCGGCCGGGCCCTGAAGCTTTCTTT
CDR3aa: CASIGRPGPEAFF

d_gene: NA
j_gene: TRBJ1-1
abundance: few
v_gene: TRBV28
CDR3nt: TGTGCCAGCAATCCTCAGATGAACACTGAAGCTTTCTTT
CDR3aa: CASNPQMNTEAFF

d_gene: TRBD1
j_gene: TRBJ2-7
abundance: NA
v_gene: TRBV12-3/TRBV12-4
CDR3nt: TGTGCCAGCAGTTTCGGGGACAGGAGGTACGAGCAGTACTTC
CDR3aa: CASSFGDRRYEQYF

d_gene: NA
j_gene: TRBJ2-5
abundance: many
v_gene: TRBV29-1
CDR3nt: TGCAGCGTTATGAGGGATGAGGAGACCCAGCACTTC
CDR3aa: CSVMRDEETQHF

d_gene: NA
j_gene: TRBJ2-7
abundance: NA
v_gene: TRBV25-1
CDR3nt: TGTGCCAGCAGTGAATCCTTAGGGGCCCACGAGCAGTACTTC
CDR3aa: CASSESLGAHEQYF

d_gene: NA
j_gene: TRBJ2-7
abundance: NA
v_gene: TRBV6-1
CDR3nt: TGTGCCAGCAGTGAAGCGCTTCTCGGAAGCTACGAGCAGTACTTC
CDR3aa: CASSEALLGSYEQYF

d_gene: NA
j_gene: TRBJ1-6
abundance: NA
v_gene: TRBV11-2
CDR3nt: TGTGCCAGCAGACACCACCGGGGGGGGAATAATTCACCCCTCCACTTT
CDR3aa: CASRHHRGGNNSPLHF

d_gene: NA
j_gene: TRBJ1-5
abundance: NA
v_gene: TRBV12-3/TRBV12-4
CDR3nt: TGTGCCAGCAGTCCCGAAGGGGGACTTGGGTCCCAGCATTTT
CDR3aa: CASSPEGGLGSQHF

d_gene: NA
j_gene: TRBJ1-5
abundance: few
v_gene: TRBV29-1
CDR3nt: TGCAGCGTTGGTCACTCCCTCAATCAGCCCCAGCATTTT
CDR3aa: CSVGHSLNQPQHF

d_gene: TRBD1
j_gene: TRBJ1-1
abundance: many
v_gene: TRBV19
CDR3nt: TGTGCCAGTACCCCCAGGGGGGACAGGGGAGTCACTGAAGCTTTCTTT
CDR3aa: CASTPRGDRGVTEAFF

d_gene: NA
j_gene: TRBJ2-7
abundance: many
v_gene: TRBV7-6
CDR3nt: TGTGCCAGCAGCTTAGCGTCGGGGAGCTTCGGGGAGCAGTACTTC
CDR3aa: CASSLASGSFGEQYF

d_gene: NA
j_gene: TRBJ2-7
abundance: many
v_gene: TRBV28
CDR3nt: TGTGCCTGCTTCCCCGGCGCGGGGACCTACGAGCAGTACTTC
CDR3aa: CACFPGAGTYEQYF

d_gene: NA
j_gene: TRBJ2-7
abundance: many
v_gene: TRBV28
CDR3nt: TGTGCCAGCAGTTTGAAAGGGAACTACGAGCAGTACTTC
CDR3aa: CASSLKGNYEQYF

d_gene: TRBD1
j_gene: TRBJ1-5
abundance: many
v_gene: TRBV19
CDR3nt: TGTGCCAGTATTGACGGACAGGGAAGCCAGCCCCAGCATTTT
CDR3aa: CASIDGQGSQPQHF

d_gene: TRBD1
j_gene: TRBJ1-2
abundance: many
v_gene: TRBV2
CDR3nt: TGTGCCAGCAGAGCAGGGGGCGAAATGGACTATGGCTACACCTTC
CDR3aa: CASRAGGEMDYGYTF

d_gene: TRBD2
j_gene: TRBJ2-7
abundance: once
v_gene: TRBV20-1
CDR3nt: TGCAGTGCTCTGGGACTAGCGGGGCCGAAGGACGAGCAGTACTTC
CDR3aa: CSALGLAGPKDEQYF

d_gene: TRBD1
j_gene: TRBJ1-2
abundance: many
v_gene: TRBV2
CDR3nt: TGTGCCAGCAGTGAGCGGGACAGGGCCATCTATGGCTACACCTTC
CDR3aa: CASSERDRAIYGYTF

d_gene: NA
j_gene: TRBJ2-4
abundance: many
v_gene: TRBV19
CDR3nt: TGTGCCAGCCCCCAGGCAGACGGACCTTTGGTCAAAAACATTCAGTACTTC
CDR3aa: CASPQADGPLVKNIQYF

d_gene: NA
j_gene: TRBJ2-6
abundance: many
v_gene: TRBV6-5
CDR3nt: TGTGCCAGCAGTTACGTTGTTTCTGGGGCCAACGTCCTGACTTTC
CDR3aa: CASSYVVSGANVLTF

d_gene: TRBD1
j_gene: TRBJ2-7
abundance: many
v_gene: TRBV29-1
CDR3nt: TGCAGCGTGGCCGTGGACAGGGATAGCGAGCAGTACTTC
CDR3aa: CSVAVDRDSEQYF

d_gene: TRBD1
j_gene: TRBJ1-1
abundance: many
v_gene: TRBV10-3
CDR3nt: TGTGCCATCAGTTTAGGGGGCCCCATGAACACTGAAGCTTTCTTT
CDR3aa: CAISLGGPMNTEAFF

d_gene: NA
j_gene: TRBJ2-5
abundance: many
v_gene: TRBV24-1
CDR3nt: TGTGCCACCAGTGCCTCGGTGGGGGCGGATCAAGAGACCCAGTACTTC
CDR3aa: CATSASVGADQETQYF

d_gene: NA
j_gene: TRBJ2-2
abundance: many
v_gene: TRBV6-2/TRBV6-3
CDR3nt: TGTGCCAGCATCACCTCCGGGGCGCCCGGGGAGCTGTTTTTT
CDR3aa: CASITSGAPGELFF

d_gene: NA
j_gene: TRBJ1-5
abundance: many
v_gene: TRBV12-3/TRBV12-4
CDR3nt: TGTGCCAGCAGTTTAAACCTAGGTGGCAGTCAGCCCCAGCATTTT
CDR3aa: CASSLNLGGSQPQHF

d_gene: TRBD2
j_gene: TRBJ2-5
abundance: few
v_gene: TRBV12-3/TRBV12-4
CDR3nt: TGTGCCAGCAGTCCCGCCCTAGCGGGAGTCGGATTGGGAGAGACCCAGTACTTC
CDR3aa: CASSPALAGVGLGETQYF

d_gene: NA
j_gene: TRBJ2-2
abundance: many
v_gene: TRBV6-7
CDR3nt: TGTGCCAGCGGATACAGGAACGCCGGGGAGCTGTTTTTT
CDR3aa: CASGYRNAGELFF

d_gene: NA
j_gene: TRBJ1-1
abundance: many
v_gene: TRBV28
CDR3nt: TGTGCCAGCGACCCGGGGGGTACGAGATTGGCCACTGAAGCTTTCTTT
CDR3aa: CASDPGGTRLATEAFF

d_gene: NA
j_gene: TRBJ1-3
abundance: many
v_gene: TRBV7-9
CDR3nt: TGTGCCAGCGGTACCAGGGAGGGAAACACCATATATTTT
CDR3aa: CASGTREGNTIYF

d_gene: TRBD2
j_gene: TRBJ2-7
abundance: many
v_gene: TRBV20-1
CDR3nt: TGCAGTGCTAGAGCCGGGACTAGCGGCGAGCAGTACTTC
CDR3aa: CSARAGTSGEQYF

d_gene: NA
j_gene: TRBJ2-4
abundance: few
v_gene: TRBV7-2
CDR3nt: TGTGCCAGCAGCCCGTCAGCGGTGAAAAACATTCAGTACTTC
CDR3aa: CASSPSAVKNIQYF

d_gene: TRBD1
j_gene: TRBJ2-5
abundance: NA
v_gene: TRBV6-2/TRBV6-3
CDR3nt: TGTGCCAGCAGTTACTCGATGGACAGGGAATATCAAGAGACCCAGTACTTC
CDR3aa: CASSYSMDREYQETQYF

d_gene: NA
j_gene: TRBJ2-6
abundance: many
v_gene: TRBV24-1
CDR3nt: TGTGCCACCAGTGACCAAGGGGGCTCTGGGGCCAACGTCCTGACTTTC
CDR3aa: CATSDQGGSGANVLTF

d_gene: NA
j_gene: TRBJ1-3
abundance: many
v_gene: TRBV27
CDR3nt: TGTGCCAGCAGTTTGGGGGGGGGACATCCTGGAAACACCATATATTTT
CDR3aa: CASSLGGGHPGNTIYF

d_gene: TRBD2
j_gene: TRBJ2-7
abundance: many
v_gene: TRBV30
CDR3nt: TGTGCCACAGAGCGGGGGCCCTACGAGCAGTACTTC
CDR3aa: CATERGPYEQYF

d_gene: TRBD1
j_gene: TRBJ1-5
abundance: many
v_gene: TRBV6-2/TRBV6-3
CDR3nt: TGTGCCAGCAGTCCGGGACAGGAAATGCATTTT
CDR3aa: CASSPGQEMHF

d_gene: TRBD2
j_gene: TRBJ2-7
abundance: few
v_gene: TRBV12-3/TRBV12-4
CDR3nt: TGTGCCAGCAGCAAGACTAGCGGGAGGGCCAATGAGCAGTACTTC
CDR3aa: CASSKTSGRANEQYF

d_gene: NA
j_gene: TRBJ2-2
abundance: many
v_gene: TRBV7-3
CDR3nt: TGTGCCAGCAGCTTAATGGGACAGAACACCGGGGAGCTGTTTTTT
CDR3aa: CASSLMGQNTGELFF

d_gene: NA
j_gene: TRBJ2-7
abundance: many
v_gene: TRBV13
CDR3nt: TGTGCCAGCAGCCTACAGGGCTACGGGAACGAGCAGTACTTC
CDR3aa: CASSLQGYGNEQYF

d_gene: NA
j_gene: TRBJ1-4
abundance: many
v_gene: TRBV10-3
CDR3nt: TGTGCCACCACCCCCTACCCCCTAGCTAATGAAAAACTGTTTTTT
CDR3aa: CATTPYPLANEKLFF

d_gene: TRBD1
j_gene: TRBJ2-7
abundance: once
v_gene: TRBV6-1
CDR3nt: TGTGCCAGCAGTGACGTGGGACAGGGGGCATACGAGCAGTACTTC
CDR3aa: CASSDVGQGAYEQYF

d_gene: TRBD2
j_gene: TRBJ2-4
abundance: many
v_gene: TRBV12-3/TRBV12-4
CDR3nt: TGTGCCAGCAGTCCGCGGGGGGGCAACATTCAGTACTTC
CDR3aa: CASSPRGGNIQYF

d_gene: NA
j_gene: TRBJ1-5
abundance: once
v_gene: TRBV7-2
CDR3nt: TGTGCCAGCAGCGTAGGGCACGGGTGGGGGCGTAGCAATCAGCCCCAGCATTTT
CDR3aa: CASSVGHGWGRSNQPQHF

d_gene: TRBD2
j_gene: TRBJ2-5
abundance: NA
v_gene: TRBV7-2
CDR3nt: TGTGCCAGCAGCTGGGGTGAGCGGGGGCTGCGGGGGACCCAGTACTTC
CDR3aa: CASSWGERGLRGTQYF

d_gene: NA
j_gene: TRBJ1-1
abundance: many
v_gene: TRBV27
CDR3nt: TGTGCCAGCAGTTCCCCCGGACGCGTCGCCGAAGCTTTCTTT
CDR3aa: CASSSPGRVAEAFF

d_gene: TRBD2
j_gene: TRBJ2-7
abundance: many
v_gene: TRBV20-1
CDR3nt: TGCAGTGCTCTACTAGCGGGAGGTTTCTACGAGCAGTACTTC
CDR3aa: CSALLAGGFYEQYF

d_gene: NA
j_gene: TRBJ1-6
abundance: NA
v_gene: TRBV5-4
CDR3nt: TGTGCCAGCAGCCCTTTCCGAAGGAATAATTCACCCCTCCACTTT
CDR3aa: CASSPFRRNNSPLHF